The 12 T cell receptor beta chains listed next were all sequenced from one sample in a study of blood T cell repertoires in COVID-19. Clones were sequenced by immunoSEQ multiplex PCR, and TCRdb holds only the in-frame ones, with some missing. This sample has roughly 360,000 clones, with about four fifths found just once. The sample consisted of PBMCs or T cells enriched from blood (not recorded which). Every receptor here comes from a woman aged 45 to 65 who had recovered from COVID-19.

This clone has only one observation. This sequence joins TRBV7-2 and TRBJ2-7; 8 bases agree with TRBD1. The V gene's germline CDR1 is SGHTA and CDR2 FQGNSA. V shed 2 bases, J shed 1 base, and the junction held 10 bases outside the gene matches. The CDR3 is 17 residues long. CDR3 region: CASSLIQGVRPSYEQYF. CDR3 coding DNA: TGTGCCAGCAGCTTAATACAGGGGGTTCGACCATCCTACGAGCAGTACTTC.

DNA for the CDR3: TGTGCCAGCAGTGAGGGACAAAATCAGCCCCAGCATTTT. Amino acid sequence: CASSEGQNQPQHF. The chain combines TRBV6-4 with TRBJ1-5; tentative D call: TRBD1 (6 bases). This CDR3 contains 13 residues. V lost 3 bases, J lost 4 bases, and 7 bases lay in between. CDR1 and CDR2 from the germline V gene are MRHNA and SNTAGT.

This chain links TRBV2 with TRBJ1-2; 10 nucleotides align to TRBD1. Germline CDR1 and CDR2: SNHLY and FYNNEI. With 3 bases clipped from V and 0 bases from J, the junction kept 7 bases outside the gene matches. This CDR3 comprises 17 residues. The CDR3 is CASSDRQGALTNYGYTF. The CDR3 DNA is TGTGCCAGCAGTGACAGACAGGGGGCCCTGACTAACTATGGCTACACCTTC.

This clone occurred a few times. CDR3 nucleotide sequence: TGTGCCAGCACTCGTGGGGGCATAATAAATGGCTACACCTTC. Translation: CASTRGGIINGYTF. The chain joins TRBV7-8 to TRBJ1-2; possibly TRBD1 for D (6 bases). CDR1 and CDR2 from the germline V gene are SGHVS and FQNEAQ. The V and J ends lost 7 bases and 6 bases respectively, with 18 bases between them. This CDR3 is 14 amino acids long.

Notes on this clone: Other nucleotide sequences from this sample produce the same CDR3. This CDR3 reads CASSLQKGVGGYTF. The CDR3 coding sequence is TGTGCCAGCAGCCTTCAAAAGGGAGTGGGTGGCTACACCTTC. The chain carries TRBV11-3 and TRBJ1-2; D gene uncertain. The CDR3 has 14 residues. The germline CDR1 and CDR2 sequences are SGHNT and YENEEA. The V and J ends lost 5 bases and 7 bases respectively, with 17 bases between them.

This chain joins TRBV7-2 and TRBJ1-1, with a possible D match to TRBD1 (6 bases). The germline CDR1 and CDR2 sequences are SGHTA and FQGNSA. V was cut by 6 bases and J by 0 bases, with 17 bases left in between. The CDR3 runs 16 residues. The DNA of the CDR3 is TGTGCCAGCAGTTCGCGGGGGGGGCTTCTGAACACTGAAGCTTTCTTT. Translated, it gives CASSSRGGLLNTEAFF.

CDR3 DNA sequence: TGTGCCAGCTCAGGACAGGCAACCGTCTCTTCACCCCTCCACTTT. Translation: CASSGQATVSSPLHF. The gene calls are TRBV18 and TRBJ1-6; 7 bases agree with TRBD1. Germline loops: CDR1 KGHSH, CDR2 LQKENI. V was clipped by 5 bases and J by 9 bases; unmatched bases: 10. CDR3 length: 15 residues.

The gene calls are TRBV19 and TRBJ1-3; unclear D gene. This CDR3 comprises 15 residues. Germline values: CDR1 LNHDA, CDR2 SQIVND (reference sequence). Trimming shortened V by 1 base and J by 2 bases, and 9 bases separated the two germline ends. The CDR3 DNA sequence: TGTGCCAGTAGTATAGGTGCGGTTCCTGGAAACACCATATATTTT. Translating gives CASSIGAVPGNTIYF.

This rearrangement joins TRBV20-1 to TRBJ2-5; D unresolved. The CDR3 is 11 amino acids. V was cut by 3 bases and J by 5 bases, with 7 bases left in between. The germline gives CDR1 DFQATT, CDR2 SNEGSKA (reference sequence). The CDR3 here is CSASVGETQYF. The CDR3 coding sequence is TGCAGTGCTAGTGTTGGCGAGACCCAGTACTTC.

This chain uses TRBV6-1 with TRBJ1-5; no definite D call. V lost 3 bases and J lost 4, with 16 bases in between. The CDR3 contains 16 residues. Per germline, CDR1 MNHNS and CDR2 SASEGT. The CDR3 DNA is TGTGCCAGCAGTGAGGAGGAAGGCCTAAGGAATCAGCCCCAGCATTTT. Amino acid sequence: CASSEEEGLRNQPQHF.

The chain joins TRBV19 to TRBJ1-3; 9 nucleotides line up with TRBD1. CDR3 size: 17 residues. CDR1 and CDR2 (germline): LNHDA, SQIVND (reference sequence). J lost 0 bases, V lost 6 bases, and 9 bases had no gene match. The chain's CDR3 is CASSPMDRGRSGNTIYF. The CDR3 coding sequence is TGTGCCAGTAGCCCAATGGACAGGGGACGCTCTGGAAACACCATATATTTT.

The chain carries TRBV2 and TRBJ1-5, with TRBD1 identical over 7 bases. The V gene's germline CDR1 is SNHLY and CDR2 FYNNEI. The CDR3 covers 14 residues. The trim removed 7 bases at V and 6 bases at J, leaving 9 bases unmatched. The CDR3 loop reads CASNDREWGQPQHF. In DNA, the CDR3 is TGTGCCAGCAATGACAGGGAATGGGGTCAGCCCCAGCATTTT.